This T cell receptor (beta chain) derives from a study of T-cell memory formation after mild COVID-19. TCRdb itself ran the 5' RACE reads through MiXCR, one entry per CDR3 protein. The table has under 600,000 distinct CDR3 sequences, about 20% seen once. V gave up 7 bases and J gave up 4 bases, with 16 bases separating them. The CDR3 covers 14 residues. CDR1 is SGHAT, CDR2 FQDESV, per germline (reference sequence). This clonotype originated in an adult woman who had mild COVID-19 (a few samples of this study predate the infection). Cell type and time point are not known. Source material: PBMCs or a T cell subset sorted from them (not recorded which). V is TRBV11-1 and J is TRBJ1-1; D call uncertain. Here the CDR3 DNA reads TGTGCCAGCAAGAACCCCGAGCGAAGCACTGAAGCTTTCTTT. The encoded protein is CASKNPERSTEAFF. Full variable domain (rest looked up from reference TRBV11-1 and TRBJ1-1): EAEVAQSPRYKITEKSQAVAFWCDPISGHATLYWYRQILGQGPELLVQFQDESVVDDSQLPKDRFSAERLKGVDSTLKIQPAELGDSAMYLCASKNPERSTEAFFGQGTRLTVV.